One and the same sample provided the 17 T cell receptor beta chains below, sequenced in a study of Tregs in tolerant kidney transplant recipients. TCRdb's copy holds only in-frame clones and misses some; the assay was immunoSEQ multiplex PCR. Of fewer than 80,000 clones in the sample, nearly 98% were seen once. The specimen was CD4+ T cells from blood, collected before the transplant. These receptors all come from a human donor who received a combined kidney and bone marrow transplant.

DNA for the CDR3: TGTGCCAGCAGCTTAGCGTCGGGGAACAATCAGCCCCAGCATTTT. This encodes CASSLASGNNQPQHF. The rearrangement joins TRBV7-2 to TRBJ1-5; D is undetermined. V shed 0 bases and J shed 3 bases, with 9 bases lying between them. This CDR3 has 15 residues. Germline CDR1 reads SGHTA; CDR2 reads FQGNSA.

V is TRBV7-2 and J is TRBJ2-7, with a weak D call TRBD1 (6 bases). The CDR3 covers 14 residues. Germline-derived CDR1 and CDR2 are SGHTA and FQGNSA. V shed 5 bases and J shed 1 base, with 12 bases lying between them. The CDR3 nucleotides read TGTGCCAGCAGCGGGGGCTATCTTTCCTACGAGCAGTACTTC. The encoded protein is CASSGGYLSYEQYF.

In nucleotides, the CDR3 is TGTGCCAGCAGCCCAGCGGGGGGGCCACGCAATGAGCAGTTCTTC. Encoded protein: CASSPAGGPRNEQFF. This rearrangement joins TRBV9 to TRBJ2-1; 10 bases line up with TRBD2. V shed 4 bases and J 6 bases; nucleotides not matched to a gene: 7. Germline V gene lookup returns CDR1 SGDLS and CDR2 YYNGEE. The CDR3 totals 15 residues.

This clone has just one count. As DNA, the CDR3 is TGTGCCAGCAGCTTTTTTCCGGGACAGGTAATGAACACTGAAGCTTTCTTT. It is translated as CASSFFPGQVMNTEAFF. The rearrangement uses TRBV5-5 and TRBJ1-1, with 8 bases identical to TRBD1. The V gene end was trimmed by 2 bases and the J gene end by 0 bases; junction bases not matched to a gene: 9. CDR1 SGHKS and CDR2 YYEKEE come from the germline V gene (reference sequence). The CDR3 loop spans 17 amino acids.

This rearrangement joins TRBV20-1 to TRBJ1-2; D perhaps matches TRBD1 (6 bases). V lost 5 bases to trimming and J lost 7 bases, with 11 bases between them. This CDR3 region has 11 residues. CDR1 DFQATT and CDR2 SNEGSKA come from the germline V gene (reference sequence). The CDR3 DNA sequence: TGCAGTGCTCGGAACAGGGCTGGCTACACCTTC. Translating gives CSARNRAGYTF.

The chain joins TRBV18 to TRBJ2-1, with D hard to call. Germline V CDR1 and CDR2: KGHSH, LQKENI. The CDR3 has 14 residues. The V end lost 0 bases, the J end lost 2 bases, and 5 bases lay between the germline ends. CDR3 sequence: CASSPPPAYNEQFF. The CDR3 DNA follows: TGTGCCAGCTCACCACCGCCAGCCTACAATGAGCAGTTCTTC.

A single count supports this clone. The chain has TRBV6-1 and TRBJ2-3; 8 bases map to TRBD1. Germline V gives CDR1 MNHNS, CDR2 SASEGT. V lost 8 bases, J lost 5 bases, and 12 bases stayed unmatched. The CDR3 has 15 residues. CDR3 DNA sequence: TGTGCCAGCTTGTTAACCGGACAGGGAGGAGATACGCAGTATTTT. Translating it yields CASLLTGQGGDTQYF.

The chain links TRBV29-1 to TRBJ2-3; 7 bases fit TRBD1. CDR3 length equals 14 residues. The germline V gene encodes CDR1 SQVTM and CDR2 ANQGSEA. V was clipped by 6 bases and J by 5 bases; unmatched bases: 11. The CDR3 loop is CSVHGDSSGDTQYF. The CDR3 bases are TGCAGCGTCCACGGGGACAGCTCCGGAGATACGCAGTATTTT.

The chain joins TRBV9 to TRBJ1-1; 7 bases are a match to TRBD1. The CDR3 is made up of 16 amino acids. Per the germline V gene, CDR1 is SGDLS and CDR2 is YYNGEE. V lost 0 bases to trimming and J lost 5 bases; unmatched junction nucleotides: 10. The CDR3 loop reads CASSVGIGQGVTEAFF. DNA of the CDR3: TGTGCCAGCAGCGTAGGGATCGGGCAGGGGGTTACTGAAGCTTTCTTT.

The V call is TRBV7-9, the J call TRBJ2-7; weak D call: TRBD2 (5 bases). Germline V CDR1 and CDR2: SEHNR, FQNEAQ (reference sequence). The CDR3 has 16 residues. Trimming removed 3 bases at V and 3 bases at J, with 18 bases between. CDR3 in DNA: TGTGCCAGCAGCTTGGGCGGGCCCACTCCCCACTACGAGCAGTACTTC. Translation: CASSLGGPTPHYEQYF. Together with reference TRBV7-9 and TRBJ2-7, the CDR3 gives the full variable domain: DTGVSQNPRHKITKRGQNVTFRCDPISEHNRLYWYRQTLGQGPEFLTYFQNEAQLEKSRLLSDRFSAERPKGSFSTLEIQRTEQGDSAMYLCASSLGGPTPHYEQYFGPGTRLTVT.

This chain joins TRBV30 and TRBJ2-4, with 8 bases lining up with TRBD2. Looked up from germline, CDR1 is GTSNPN and CDR2 is SVGIG (reference sequence). V trimming: 4 bases; J trimming: 8 bases; junction bases outside the gene matches: 7. This CDR3 region has 13 residues. This CDR3 is CAWNVRGGDIQYF. The CDR3 nucleotides are TGTGCCTGGAATGTTCGGGGGGGCGACATTCAGTACTTC.

The chain is built from TRBV18 and TRBJ2-1; D gene unclear. The V gene's germline CDR1 is KGHSH and CDR2 LQKENI. Between the trimmed V and J ends, which lost 3 bases and 4 bases, there was a span of 10 bases. This CDR3 has 14 amino acids. The CDR3 coding sequence is TGTGCCAGCTCACCCGCTTTAGATTACAATGAGCAGTTCTTC. Translated: CASSPALDYNEQFF.

The V and J genes are TRBV7-9 and TRBJ1-1; possibly TRBD1 for D (5 bases). CDR1 SEHNR and CDR2 FQNEAQ come from the germline V gene (reference sequence). The CDR3 is made up of 19 amino acids. Trimming took off 4 bases at V and 4 bases at J, with 28 bases between the two ends. CDR3 sequence: CASSSGEVGEPTWGTEAFF. The CDR3 DNA is TGTGCCAGCAGCTCGGGGGAAGTCGGGGAGCCCACCTGGGGCACTGAAGCTTTCTTT.

The gene calls are TRBV7-2 and TRBJ1-1; 7 nucleotides align to TRBD1. CDR3 length equals 15 residues. With 5 bases clipped from V and 1 base from J, the junction kept 7 bases outside the gene matches. Germline V gene data show CDR1 as SGHTA and CDR2 as FQGNSA. The CDR3 spells CASSPWDSSNTEAFF. The DNA of the CDR3 is TGTGCCAGCAGCCCTTGGGACAGCTCGAACACTGAAGCTTTCTTT.

The chain is built from TRBV10-2 and TRBJ2-1; 11 bases align to TRBD2. Trimming removed 5 bases from V and 5 bases from J; junction bases left unmatched: 5. The CDR3 covers 15 residues. The germline CDR1 and CDR2 sequences are WSHSY and SAAADI. CDR3 in DNA: TGCGCCAGCAGTAATAGCGGGAGGGCCCACAATGAGCAGTTCTTC. Translated: CASSNSGRAHNEQFF.

DNA of the CDR3: TGTGCCAGCAGCCAAACTTCGACTAGCAGGTACAATGAGCAGTTCTTC. Translated: CASSQTSTSRYNEQFF. The chain couples TRBV14 to TRBJ2-1; 7 nucleotides line up with TRBD2. With V trimmed by 2 bases and J by 4 bases, 8 bases remained unmatched. CDR1 and CDR2 from the germline V gene are SGHDN and FVKESK. The CDR3 is 16 residues long.

The V and J genes are TRBV10-2 and TRBJ1-3; no firm D call. Looked up from germline, CDR1 is WSHSY and CDR2 is SAAADI. Deletions cut 2 bases from V and 0 bases from J, with 8 bases between. The CDR3 is 15 residues long. In nucleotides, the CDR3 is TGCGCCAGCAGTGAGAATCCCTCCTCTGGAAACACCATATATTTT. This encodes CASSENPSSGNTIYF.